This TCR beta chain is from a study of blood T cell repertoires in COVID-19. At the level of the study: COVID-19 samples from acute and convalescent phases originated in the United States, Italy and Spain. Sources were T cells, B-cell-depleted T cells, or PBMCs; the material itself was cDNA or gDNA.

The authors' processing: Amplification of reference gene primers was used by the study to estimate nucleated cell counts. The protocol was immunoSEQ multiplex PCR, while the TCRdb copy is restricted to in-frame clones and leaves out a portion. For V, J and clone size, that table is used; D and trimming come from the DNA. The sample has more than 95,000 clones, approximately 80% seen once. The trim removed 4 bases at V and 7 bases at J, leaving 5 bases unmatched. There are 13 residues in the CDR3. The germline gives CDR1 SGHTA, CDR2 FQGNSA. The V call is TRBV7-2, the J call TRBJ2-7; 9 bases agree with TRBD2. The sequencing input was peripheral blood. This TCR came from a woman of 80 years or more with active or convalescent COVID-19. In DNA form, the CDR3 reads TGTGCCAGCAGCTCAACTAGCGGGCGGGAGCAGTACTTC. It codes for CASSSTSGREQYF.